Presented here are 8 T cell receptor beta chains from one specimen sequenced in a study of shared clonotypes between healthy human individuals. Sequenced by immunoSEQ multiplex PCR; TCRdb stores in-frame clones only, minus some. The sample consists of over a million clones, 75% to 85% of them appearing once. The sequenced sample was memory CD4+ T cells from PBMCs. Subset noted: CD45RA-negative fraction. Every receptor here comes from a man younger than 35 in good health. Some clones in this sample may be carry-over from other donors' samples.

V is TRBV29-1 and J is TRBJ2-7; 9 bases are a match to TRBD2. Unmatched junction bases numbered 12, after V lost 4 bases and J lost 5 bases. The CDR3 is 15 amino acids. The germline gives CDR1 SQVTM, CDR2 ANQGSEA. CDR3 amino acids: CSVAPLTSGTDEQYF. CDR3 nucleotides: TGCAGCGTTGCCCCCTTGACTAGCGGAACAGACGAGCAGTACTTC.

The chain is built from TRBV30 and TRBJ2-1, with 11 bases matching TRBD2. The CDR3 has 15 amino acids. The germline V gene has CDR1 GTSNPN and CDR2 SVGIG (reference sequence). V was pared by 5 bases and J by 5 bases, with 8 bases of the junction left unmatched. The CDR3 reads CAWGTGTSGNNEQFF. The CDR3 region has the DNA TGTGCCTGGGGCACCGGGACTAGCGGAAACAATGAGCAGTTCTTC.

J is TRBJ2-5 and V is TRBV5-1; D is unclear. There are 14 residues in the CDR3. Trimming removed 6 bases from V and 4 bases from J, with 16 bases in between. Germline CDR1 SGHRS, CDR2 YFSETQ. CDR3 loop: CASTVSGTRETQYF. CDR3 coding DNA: TGCGCCAGCACCGTTTCGGGTACAAGAGAGACCCAGTACTTC. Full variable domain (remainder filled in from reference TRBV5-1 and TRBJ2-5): KAGVTQTPRYLIKTRGQQVTLSCSPISGHRSVSWYQQTPGQGLQFLFEYFSETQRNKGNFPGRFSGRQFSNSRSEMNVSTLELGDSALYLCASTVSGTRETQYFGPGTRLLVL.

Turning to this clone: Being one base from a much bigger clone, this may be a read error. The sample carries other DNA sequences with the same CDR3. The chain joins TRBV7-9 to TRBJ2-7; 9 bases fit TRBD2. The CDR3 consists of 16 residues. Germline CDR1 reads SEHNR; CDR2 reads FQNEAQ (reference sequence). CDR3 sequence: CASSLDRGRAVLEQYF. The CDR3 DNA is TGTGCCAGCAGCTTAGATCGCGGGAGGGCCGTCCTCGAGCAGTACTTT.

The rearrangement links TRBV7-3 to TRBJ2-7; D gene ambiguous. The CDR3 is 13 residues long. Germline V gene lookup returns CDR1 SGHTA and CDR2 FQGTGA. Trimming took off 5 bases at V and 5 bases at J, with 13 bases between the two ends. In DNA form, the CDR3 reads TGTGCCAGCAGCCCTCCCGGGTCCCACGAGCAGTACTTC. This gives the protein CASSPPGSHEQYF.

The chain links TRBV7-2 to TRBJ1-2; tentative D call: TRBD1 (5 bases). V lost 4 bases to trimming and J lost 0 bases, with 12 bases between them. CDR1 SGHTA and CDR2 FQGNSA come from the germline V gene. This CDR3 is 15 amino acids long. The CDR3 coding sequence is TGTGCCAGCAGCTACGCCCCGGGGCCTAACTATGGCTACACCTTC. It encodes CASSYAPGPNYGYTF.

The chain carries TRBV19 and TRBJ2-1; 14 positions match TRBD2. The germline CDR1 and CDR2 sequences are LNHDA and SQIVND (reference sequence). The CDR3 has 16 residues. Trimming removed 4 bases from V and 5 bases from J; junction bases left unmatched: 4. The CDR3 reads CASSRTGLAGDNEQFF. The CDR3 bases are TGTGCCAGTAGTAGAACGGGACTAGCGGGAGACAATGAGCAGTTCTTC. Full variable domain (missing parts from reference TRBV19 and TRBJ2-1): DGGITQSPKYLFRKEGQNVTLSCEQNLNHDAMYWYRQDPGQGLRLIYYSQIVNDFQKGDIAEGYSVSREKKESFPLTVTSAQKNPTAFYLCASSRTGLAGDNEQFFGPGTRLTVL.

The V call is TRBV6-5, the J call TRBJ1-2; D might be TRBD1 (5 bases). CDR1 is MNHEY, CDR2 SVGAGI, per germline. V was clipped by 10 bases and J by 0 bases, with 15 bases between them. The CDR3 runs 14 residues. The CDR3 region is CATRGSAANYGYTF. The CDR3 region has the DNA TGTGCCACCCGGGGCAGCGCGGCTAACTATGGCTACACCTTC.